Each of the 7 T cell receptor beta chains below was sequenced from the same sample in a study of blood T cell repertoires in COVID-19. Libraries were prepared by immunoSEQ multiplex PCR; TCRdb keeps only in-frame clonotypes and omits some of them. The sample includes 95,000 to 150,000 clones, nearly 90% seen only once; the top ten take 3.8%. Sequencing used peripheral blood. These receptors originate from a woman aged 55 to 70 with COVID-19, enrolled during active disease.

This clone was detected only once. The chain combines TRBV5-1 with TRBJ2-7; D not resolved. The CDR3 length is 18 residues. Germline loops: CDR1 SGHRS, CDR2 YFSETQ. Trimming left V 0 bases short and J 1 base short, with 20 bases between. CDR3 amino acids: CASSLVSTTQLESYEQYF. In nucleotides, the CDR3 is TGCGCCAGCAGCTTGGTCTCTACGACTCAACTGGAGTCCTACGAGCAGTACTTC.

The V call is TRBV6-2 or TRBV6-3, the J call TRBJ1-5; TRBD1 might be the D (5 bases). The ends were cut back, 0 bases at V and 4 bases at J, with 13 bases in the middle. Germline V CDR1 and CDR2: MNHEY, SVGEGT. The CDR3 has 16 residues. The CDR3 reads CASSYSNSQGNQPQHF. For the CDR3, the DNA is TGTGCCAGCAGTTACTCGAATTCCCAGGGAAATCAGCCCCAGCATTTT.

The J gene is TRBJ1-3, the V gene TRBV7-3, with D maybe TRBD1 (5 bases). From germline, CDR1 is SGHTA and CDR2 FQGTGA. Trimming cost V 2 bases and J 3 bases, with 14 bases left between them. The CDR3 totals 16 residues. CDR3 region: CASSLGWRTSGNTIYF. In DNA, the CDR3 is TGTGCCAGCAGCTTAGGGTGGCGGACAAGTGGAAACACCATATATTTT.

The rearrangement joins TRBV2 to TRBJ1-5, with D uncertain. There are 14 residues in the CDR3. V was shortened by 4 bases and J by 6 bases, with 13 bases between the two germline ends. Germline V gives CDR1 SNHLY, CDR2 FYNNEI. The chain's CDR3 is CASSGNILFQPQHF. CDR3 sequence (DNA): TGTGCCAGCAGTGGTAATATCCTGTTTCAGCCCCAGCATTTT.

V is TRBV5-4 and J is TRBJ1-2; 7 bases match TRBD1. Germline V gene lookup returns CDR1 SGHNT and CDR2 YYREEE (reference sequence). After removal of 0 bases from V and 8 bases from J, the junction contained 4 bases not matched to a gene. The CDR3 has 13 amino acids. The CDR3: CASSLDQGGGYTF. The CDR3 bases are TGTGCCAGCAGCTTGGACCAGGGGGGAGGCTACACCTTC.

The chain couples TRBV3-1 (or the pseudogene TRBV3-2) to TRBJ2-2; 11 bases align to TRBD2. V trimming: 6 bases; J trimming: 4 bases; junction bases outside the gene matches: 1. The CDR3 is 14 amino acids. Per the germline V gene, CDR1 is LGHDT and CDR2 is YNNKEL (reference sequence). The CDR3 is CASSLAGGTGELFF. The DNA of the CDR3 is TGTGCCAGCAGTCTAGCGGGGGGCACCGGGGAGCTGTTTTTT.

The J gene is TRBJ1-6, the V gene TRBV5-8; a weak D match, TRBD1 (5 bases). Trimming removed 4 bases at V and 7 bases at J, with 21 bases between. The CDR3 totals 17 residues. The V gene's germline CDR1 is SGHTS and CDR2 YDEGEE. CDR3 loop: CASSPTGEGLFNSPLHF. The CDR3 region has the DNA TGTGCCAGCAGCCCGACCGGGGAGGGACTTTTCAATTCACCCCTCCACTTT.